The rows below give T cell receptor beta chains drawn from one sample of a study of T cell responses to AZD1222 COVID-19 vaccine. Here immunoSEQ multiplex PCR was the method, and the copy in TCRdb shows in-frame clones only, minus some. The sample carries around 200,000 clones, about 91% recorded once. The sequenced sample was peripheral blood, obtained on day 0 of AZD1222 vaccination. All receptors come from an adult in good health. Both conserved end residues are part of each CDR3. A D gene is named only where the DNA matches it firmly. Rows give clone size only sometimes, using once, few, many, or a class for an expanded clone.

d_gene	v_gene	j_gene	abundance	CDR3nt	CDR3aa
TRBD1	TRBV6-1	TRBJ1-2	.	TGTGCCAGCAGTGAAAGAGGGGACAGGGATGGCTACACCTTC	CASSERGDRDGYTF
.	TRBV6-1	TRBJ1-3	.	TGTGCCAGCAGTGAAGAGGGGGACACCATATATTTT	CASSEEGDTIYF
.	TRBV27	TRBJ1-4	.	TGTGCCAGCAGTTTTTGGGGGGATGGCAAAAAACTGTTTTTT	CASSFWGDGKKLFF
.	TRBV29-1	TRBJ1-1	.	TGCAGCGTTACGGGACCGGGCTCGAACACTGAAGCTTTCTTT	CSVTGPGSNTEAFF
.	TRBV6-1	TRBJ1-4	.	TGTGCCAGCAGTGAAGGGACAGCTTTGGACGGAAAACTGTTTTTT	CASSEGTALDGKLFF
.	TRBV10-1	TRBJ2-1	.	TGCGCCAGCAGTGAAGGCAGGGGCCTCAATGAGCAGTTCTTC	CASSEGRGLNEQFF
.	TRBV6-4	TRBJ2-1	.	TGTGCCAGCAGTGACTCCGGGTTCAATGAGCAGTTCTTC	CASSDSGFNEQFF
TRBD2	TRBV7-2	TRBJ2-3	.	TGTGCCAGCAGCTTAGAGGCGGGGGGCACAGATACGCAGTATTTT	CASSLEAGGTDTQYF
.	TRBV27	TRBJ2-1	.	TGTGCCAGCAGCCCGGACCCCGGCTCCTACAATGAGCAGTTCTTC	CASSPDPGSYNEQFF
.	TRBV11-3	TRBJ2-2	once	TGTGCCAGCAGCCCACGTGGGGGTAGTACCGGGGAGCTGTTTTTT	CASSPRGGSTGELFF
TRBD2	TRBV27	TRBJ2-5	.	TGTGCCAGCAGTCCGCGAGCGGGAGATCAAGAGACCCAGTACTTC	CASSPRAGDQETQYF
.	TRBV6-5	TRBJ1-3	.	TGTGCCAGCATCGAGCGGAACGCTGGAAACACCATATATTTT	CASIERNAGNTIYF
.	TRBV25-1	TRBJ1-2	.	TGTGCCAGCAGTGAATTAGGTTCAGGAACTAACTATGGCTACACCTTC	CASSELGSGTNYGYTF
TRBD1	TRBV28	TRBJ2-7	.	TGTGCCAGCAGTCCCCTGGGACAGGGGGTACGCTACGAGCAGTACTTC	CASSPLGQGVRYEQYF
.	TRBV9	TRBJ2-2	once	TGTGCCAGCAGAGGGGACGCGAACACCGGGGAGCTGTTTTTT	CASRGDANTGELFF
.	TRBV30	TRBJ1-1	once	TGTGCCTGGACCCCTAGGAACACTGAAGCTTTCTTT	CAWTPRNTEAFF
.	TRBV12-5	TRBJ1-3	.	TGTGCTAGTGGCCGGGGGTCTGGAAACACCATATATTTT	CASGRGSGNTIYF
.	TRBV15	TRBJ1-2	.	TGTGCCACCAGCGAGAGCTATGGCTACACCTTC	CATSESYGYTF
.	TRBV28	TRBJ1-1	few	TGTGCCGGTCGTCTGGGCACTGAAGCTTTCTTT	CAGRLGTEAFF
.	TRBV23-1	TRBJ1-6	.	TGCGCCAGCAGTCAAACCGGGAGTTATAATTCACCCCTCCACTTT	CASSQTGSYNSPLHF
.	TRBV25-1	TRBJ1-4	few	TGTGCCAGCAGTGAAAGTGGGGTCCTTAATGAAAAACTGTTTTTT	CASSESGVLNEKLFF
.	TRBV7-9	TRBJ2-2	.	TGTGCCAGCAGCCCCTCTCCACAGGCCACCGGGGAGCTGTTTTTT	CASSPSPQATGELFF
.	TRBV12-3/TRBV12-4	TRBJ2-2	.	TGTGCCAGCAGTCCACTGGGCACCGGGGAGCTGTTTTTT	CASSPLGTGELFF
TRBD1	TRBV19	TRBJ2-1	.	TGTGCCAGTAAGAGCTTAGGACAGGCTTACCCCAATGAGCAGTTCTTC	CASKSLGQAYPNEQFF
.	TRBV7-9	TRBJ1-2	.	TGTGCCAGCAGCTCGGAGGAACGGCGGGGCTACACCTTC	CASSSEERRGYTF
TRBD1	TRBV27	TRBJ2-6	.	TGTGCCAGCAGTTTAAGAACAGGGGACCTCTCTGGGGCCAACGTCCTGACTTTC	CASSLRTGDLSGANVLTF
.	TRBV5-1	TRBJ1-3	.	TGCGCCAGCAGCTTGGCGACAGGTCGCGGAAACACCATATATTTT	CASSLATGRGNTIYF
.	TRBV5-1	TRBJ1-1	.	TGCGCCAGCAGGTTGGGGGACGGAAATCAAGTGGAAGCTTTCTTT	CASRLGDGNQVEAFF
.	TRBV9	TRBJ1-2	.	TGTGCCAGCAGCGGGAGCGACGCGGGCTATGGCTACACCTTC	CASSGSDAGYGYTF
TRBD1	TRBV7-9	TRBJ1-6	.	TGTGCCAGCAGCTCTACCGGGACAGGGAATTCACCCCTCCACTTT	CASSSTGTGNSPLHF
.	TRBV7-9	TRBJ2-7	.	TGTGCCAGCAGCTTGGGCAGGGGTGAAATCTACGAGCAGTACTTC	CASSLGRGEIYEQYF
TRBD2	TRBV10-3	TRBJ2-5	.	TGTGCCATCAGTGACGGGAGCGGGGGTCAAGAGACCCAGTACTTC	CAISDGSGGQETQYF
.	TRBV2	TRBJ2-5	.	TGTGCCAGCAACCCAACTAGGGAGACCCAGTACTTC	CASNPTRETQYF
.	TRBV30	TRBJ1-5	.	TGTGCCTGGACCGATGCGGGGGGTGGCAATCAGCCCCAGCATTTT	CAWTDAGGGNQPQHF
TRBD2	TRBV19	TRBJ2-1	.	TGTGCCACCCTCGCTGGGGGGGAACCCTACAATGAGCAGTTCTTC	CATLAGGEPYNEQFF
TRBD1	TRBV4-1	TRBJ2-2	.	TGCGCCAGCAGCCAGGGACAGGGGGCCGGGGAGCTGTTTTTT	CASSQGQGAGELFF
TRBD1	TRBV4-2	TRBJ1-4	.	TGTGCCAGCAGCCCCCTCAGGGACAGTAATGAAAAACTGTTTTTT	CASSPLRDSNEKLFF
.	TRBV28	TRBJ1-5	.	TGTGCCAGCAGCTCCCGCTCCGGGCTTAGGAATCAGCCCCAGCATTTT	CASSSRSGLRNQPQHF
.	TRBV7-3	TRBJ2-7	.	TGTGCCAGCAGCTCCTCCGGCTACGAGCAGTACTTC	CASSSSGYEQYF
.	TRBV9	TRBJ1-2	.	TGTGCCAGCAGCGTAGGGCAGGGAGCTAACTATGGCTACACCTTC	CASSVGQGANYGYTF
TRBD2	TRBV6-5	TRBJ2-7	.	TGTGCCAGCATTAGGCTAGCGGGGGGACTCTACGAGCAGTACTTC	CASIRLAGGLYEQYF
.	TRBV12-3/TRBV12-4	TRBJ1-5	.	TGTGCCAGCAGTCCTGCTTGGGGGCAGCCCCAGCATTTT	CASSPAWGQPQHF
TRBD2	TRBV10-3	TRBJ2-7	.	TGTGCCATCACCCCGGGGGGGCGGGAGCAGTACTTC	CAITPGGREQYF